This TCR beta chain was recovered during a study of identical twins (dated by TCRdb to the mid-2010s). Looking at the study overall: TCR alpha and beta repertoires from monozygotic twins, unrelated adults of various ages and cord blood were deep-sequenced to test whether fetal clonotypes persist. To rule out contamination, replicate twin experiments were performed at different times with different library preparation protocols.

The CDR3 runs 16 amino acids, cysteine and phenylalanine included. The CDR3 DNA has 48 bases and is translated from base 1. The germline V gene gives CDR1 as SGHVS and CDR2 as FQNEAQ. Trimming leaves V shorter by 6 bases and J shorter by 0 bases, with the junction holding 6 bases beyond the gene matches. Every donor in the study was a healthy Caucasian. Three pairs of female monozygotic twins, all aged about 18 to 30 years, were included in the twin cohort. RNA for TCR libraries was isolated from peripheral blood mononuclear cells. General conclusions and limits of the study: Out-of-frame TCR alpha sharing in monozygotic twins was systematically underestimated by recombination models, whereas sharing between unrelated individuals was in agreement with the recombination models. Invariant T cells such as MAIT and iNKT could partly confound zero-insertion analyses, though diverse VJ usage argued against this for most clonotypes. Abundant cord blood beta clonotypes had fewer insertions, young adult naive repertoires showed a similar but weaker trend, and memory repertoires showed no such trend. Compared with coincidental sharing between unrelated individuals, an excess of low generation-probability sequences was observed among out-of-frame TCR alpha sequences shared between twins. Conclusions relied on cross-sectional statistical analysis, since the same donors could not be followed over many years. The excess sharing between twins in beta out-of-frame sequences was weaker because fewer shared sequences reduced the signal-to-noise ratio.

This clonotype appeared many times. The specificity of this receptor is unknown. Base-call qualities are not available, and no considerably larger clone is one nucleotide away. The library was generated by 5' RACE. TCRdb lists the instrument as Illumina HiSeq 2000. A universal primer binding site was added through template switching, and the final cDNA carried a unique molecular identifier so that TCR cDNA molecules could be counted accurately. Specific primers in the conserved constant-segment region were used to synthesize first-strand cDNA for TCR alpha and beta chains. To control for contamination, every cDNA library was double barcoded, receiving both a SMART-Mk sample barcode and Illumina barcodes. TruSeq adapter sequences along with Illumina sample barcodes were introduced in two successive PCR steps. The Illumina HiSeq platform was used with custom primers to sequence TCR alpha and beta cDNA libraries. Regarding the original processing steps: Unique molecular identifiers were extracted from raw reads with MiGEC, and CDR3 positions were determined with MiXCR. For each individual, recombination models were inferred using an EM algorithm with the repgenHMM and IGoR tools. The tcR package in R was used for shared clonotype analysis, with sharing normalized by the product of cloneset sizes. To study raw recombination free of thymic and clonal selection effects, out-of-frame nonproductive sequences were analyzed. Starting from the raw public reads, TCRdb applied fastp trimming at Q25, assembled clones with MiXCR and retained in-frame beta chains. Identical CDR3 proteins give one entry, which carries the most common genes and DNA. The V and J calls come from TCRdb's annotation, not from the publication. The sample table records over 550,000 distinct CDR3 sequences; 7% to 7.5% of these occur just once. The ten largest clones add up to over 1.5% of the sample.

These data also formed part of another study, on yellow fever vaccine responses in identical twins. As the second study states: The authors reported that the T cell response to vaccination in identical twins appeared partly convergent and partly personalized. In the study, vaccine-responding T cell clones were precisely tracked in identical twins.

The receptor was isolated from a woman aged 18-30 years in good health. Sequencing input: PBMCs. The chain uses TRBV7-8 and TRBJ2-1; 9 central nucleotides agree with TRBD1. The CDR3 in this case is CASRLQGASSYNEQFF. The nucleotide sequence reads as follows: TGTGCCAGCAGACTACAGGGGGCTAGCTCCTACAATGAGCAGTTCTTC.